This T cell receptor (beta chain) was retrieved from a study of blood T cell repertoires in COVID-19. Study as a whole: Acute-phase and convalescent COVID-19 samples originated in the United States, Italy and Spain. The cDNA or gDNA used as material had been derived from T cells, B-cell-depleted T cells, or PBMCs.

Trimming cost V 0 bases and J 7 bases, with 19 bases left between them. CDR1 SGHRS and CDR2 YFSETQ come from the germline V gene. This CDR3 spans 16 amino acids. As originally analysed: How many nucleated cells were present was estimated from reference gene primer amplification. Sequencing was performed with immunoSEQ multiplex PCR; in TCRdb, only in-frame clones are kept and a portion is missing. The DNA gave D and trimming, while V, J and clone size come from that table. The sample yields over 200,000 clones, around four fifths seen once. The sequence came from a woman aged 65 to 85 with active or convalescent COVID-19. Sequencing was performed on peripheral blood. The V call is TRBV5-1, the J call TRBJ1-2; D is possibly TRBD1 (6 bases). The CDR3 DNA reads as TGCGCCAGCAGCTTGGCCCCGGACAGTGCGGTGGCTGGCTACACCTTC. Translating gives CASSLAPDSAVAGYTF.